This T cell receptor beta chain derives from a study of beta chain features in type 1 diabetes. Overall study findings and caveats: Among patients with Type 1 diabetes, TCRB CDR3s were moderately but significantly shorter in every one of the four CD4+ subsets. Healthy donors had naive, central memory and Treg TCRB repertoires that appeared less similar than those seen among patients. The influence of HLA type on TCRB rearrangement stayed undetermined.

The authors sorted CD4+ naive, central memory, regulatory and stem cell-like memory cells via CD45RO/CCR7/CD25/CD127/CD95/CD27. The isolated RNA, all of it, was reverse transcribed, so expressed TCRB transcripts were what got sequenced. Method: immunoSEQ multiplex PCR; TCRdb's copy keeps in-frame clones and lacks some. The sample yields over 150,000 clones, around 8% seen once. Germline CDR1 and CDR2: MNHEY and SMNVEV (reference sequence). The J segment lost 2 bases and the V segment lost 10 bases, leaving 6 bases of the junction unmatched. The CDR3 sequence is 13 residues long. This clone has more than one count but fewer than ten. The target antigen is unknown.

The chain has TRBV27 and TRBJ2-3; 7 positions match TRBD2. Input material: central memory CD4+ T cells from blood. This receptor was taken from a woman aged 40 to 49 with type 1 diabetes. CDR3 nucleotide sequence: TGTGCCACTAGGGCGGGAGCCACAGATACGCAGTATTTT. It is translated as CATRAGATDTQYF.